This record looks at one T cell receptor beta chain sequence and its context. Antigen specificity is unknown. Described time point: week 11, during vaccination. All doses held 300 ug of mutant IDH1 20-mer peptide, with topical imiquimod. The data originate from a study of a mutant IDH1 vaccine in newly diagnosed glioma. Study context: Eight vaccinations reached patients in weeks 1, 3, 5, 7, 11, 15, 19 and 23. The therapy given earlier, which was standard therapy, consisted of radiotherapy, temozolomide, or both, and most of the patients received both. Of treated patients, approximately 62% were men and 37.5% women, averaging about 40 years.

The CDR3 has 18 residues. The ends were cut back, 3 bases at V and 1 base at J, with 21 bases in the middle. The germline V gene has CDR1 SNHLY and CDR2 FYNNEI. Here immunoSEQ multiplex PCR was the method, and the copy in TCRdb shows in-frame clones only, minus some. The data hold under 55,000 clones, with roughly 90% observed a single time. The clonotype comes from a man over 45 with glioma. The sample here was PBMCs, taken from a glioma patient whose treatment included an IDH1 peptide vaccine. The gene calls are TRBV2 and TRBJ1-1; D might be TRBD1 (5 bases). CDR3 bases: TGTGCCAGCAGTGATTACGCTATGGGGCGCGGTTCGAACACTGAAGCTTTCTTT. Protein sequence: CASSDYAMGRGSNTEAFF.